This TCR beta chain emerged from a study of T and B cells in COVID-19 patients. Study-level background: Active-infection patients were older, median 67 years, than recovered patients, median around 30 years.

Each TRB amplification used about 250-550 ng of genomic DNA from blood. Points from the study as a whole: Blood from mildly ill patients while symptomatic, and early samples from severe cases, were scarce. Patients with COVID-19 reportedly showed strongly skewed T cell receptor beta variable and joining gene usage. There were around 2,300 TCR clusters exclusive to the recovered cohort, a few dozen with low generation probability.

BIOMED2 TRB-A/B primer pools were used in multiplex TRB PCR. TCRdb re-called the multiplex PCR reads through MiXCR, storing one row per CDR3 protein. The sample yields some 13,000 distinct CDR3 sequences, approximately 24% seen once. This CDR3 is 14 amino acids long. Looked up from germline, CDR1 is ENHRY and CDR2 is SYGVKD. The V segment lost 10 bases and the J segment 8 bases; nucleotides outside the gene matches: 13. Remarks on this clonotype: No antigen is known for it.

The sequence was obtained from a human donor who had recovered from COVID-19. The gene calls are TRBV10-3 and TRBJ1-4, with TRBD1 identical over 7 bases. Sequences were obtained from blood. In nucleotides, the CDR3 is TGTGCCACAGGGGGAGGGAAGATAGAGGAAAAACTGTTTTTT. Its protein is CATGGGKIEEKLFF.